This T cell receptor beta chain was documented in a study of shared clonotypes between healthy human individuals. V lost 2 bases and J 2 bases, leaving 16 bases between the germline ends. CDR1 and CDR2 from the germline V gene are SGDLS and YYNGEE. There are 16 residues in the CDR3. Assay used: immunoSEQ multiplex PCR; TCRdb lists only in-frame clones, some missing. The table lists over 2 million clones, over 85% of them singletons. As defined, naive CD8 cells were CD45RO-negative and positively selected for CCR7, with terminally differentiated effector memory CD45RA+ cells excluded. Material: naive CD8+ T cells sorted from blood. The chain employs TRBV9 and TRBJ1-1, with D possibly TRBD1 on 5 matching bases. The source of this sequence is a man between 18 and 35 years old in good health. CDR3 region: CASSVLSGVTNTEAFF. The CDR3 DNA reads as TGTGCCAGCAGCGTCCTCTCGGGGGTCACCAACACTGAAGCTTTCTTT.